There are a few counts of the clone carrying this TCR beta chain. Deletions cut 4 bases from V and 7 bases from J, with 4 bases between. In germline, CDR1 is SQVTM, CDR2 ANQGSEA. This CDR3 is 9 amino acids long. These data come from a study of CD8+ T cells in alopecia areata. Treatment reported: oral pan-JAK inhibitor, 5-10 mg twice daily. It was from alopecia areata patients that lesional scalp punch biopsies and peripheral blood were collected. Extraction and reverse transcription of RNA yielded cDNA as the sequencing template. The repertoire was sequenced with immunoSEQ multiplex PCR; TCRdb's copy has only in-frame clones and lacks some. The sample carries 150,000 to 200,000 clones, 60% to 75% recorded once.

The chain couples TRBV29-1 to TRBJ1-1; D is uncertain. The receptor comes from a human donor with alopecia areata. The sequencing here drew on CD4+ T cells sorted from blood, taken at week 24, from a patient treated with tofacitinib. The CDR3, as DNA: TGCAGCGTTGGAGGTGAAGCTTTCTTT. Its protein is CSVGGEAFF.